This T cell receptor beta chain is drawn from a study of blood T cell repertoires in COVID-19. Looking at the study overall: PBMCs, B-cell-depleted T cells, or T cells were the source of the cDNA or gDNA that made up the material.

The germline CDR1 and CDR2 sequences are SGHKS and YYEKEE (reference sequence). J gave up 8 bases and V 3 bases, and 10 bases lay outside the gene matches. The CDR3 runs 15 residues. Generated by immunoSEQ multiplex PCR, the TCRdb table keeps only in-frame clones and is missing some. This sample yields about 190,000 clones, of which over 75% are seen a single time; 5% to 7.5% belongs to the top ten. The sequence derives from a woman aged 40 to 55 who had recovered from COVID-19. The chain has TRBV5-5 and TRBJ2-1; 8 nucleotides align to TRBD2. The specimen was peripheral blood. The CDR3, as DNA: TGTGCCAGCAGCTGGTCTAGCGGGCTTGGCGATGAGCAGTTCTTC. Residues: CASSWSSGLGDEQFF.